The 26 T cell receptor beta chains given below trace back to one sample, sequenced in a study of PD-1 blockade in mismatch repair-deficient tumors. These receptors are not linked to any known antigen. Time point noted: roughly 10-day in vitro stimulation with candidate neoantigen peptide 7. Measured with immunoSEQ multiplex PCR; TCRdb has only the in-frame clones, and not every one. The sample consists of thousands of clones, around nine tenths of them appearing once. The sample consisted of cells cultured in vitro, taken from a patient treated with pembrolizumab. Every receptor here comes from an adult with mismatch repair-deficient cancer.

V is TRBV4-2 and J is TRBJ1-4; 7 bases agree with TRBD1. Trimming removed 0 bases from V and 5 bases from J; junction bases left unmatched: 12. Per the germline V gene, CDR1 is LGHNA and CDR2 is YNFKEQ. CDR3 size: 18 residues. CDR3 amino acids: CASSQDLVGGGANEKLFF. The CDR3 region has the DNA TGTGCCAGCAGCCAAGATCTAGTTGGAGGGGGCGCGAATGAAAAACTGTTTTTT.

The chain is built from TRBV7-3 and TRBJ2-2; no definite D call. Germline V gene lookup returns CDR1 SGHTA and CDR2 FQGTGA. CDR3 length: 16 residues. With 1 base removed from V and 0 bases from J, the gap between germline ends came to 9 bases. Here the CDR3 reads CASSLIGQPNTGELFF. The CDR3 nucleotides read TGTGCCAGCAGCTTAATCGGTCAGCCGAACACCGGGGAGCTGTTTTTT.

The chain is built from TRBV7-8 and TRBJ1-6; 7 bases align to TRBD1. Germline V gene data show CDR1 as SGHVS and CDR2 as FQNEAQ. After removal of 5 bases from V and 8 bases from J, the junction contained 9 bases not matched to a gene. CDR3 size: 15 residues. Written as DNA, the CDR3 is TGTGCCAGCAGCCCCCGGGACAGCCTTGATTCACCCCTCCACTTT. It encodes CASSPRDSLDSPLHF.

V and J are TRBV29-1 and TRBJ1-2; D gene uncertain. The CDR3 sequence is 12 residues long. The germline V gene encodes CDR1 SQVTM and CDR2 ANQGSEA. With 6 bases removed from V and 5 bases from J, the gap between germline ends came to 13 bases. The CDR3, as DNA: TGCAGCGTCCGCGACCTGGGGTATGGCTACACCTTC. Translation gives CSVRDLGYGYTF.

V and J are TRBV19 and TRBJ1-1; D gene ambiguous. Trimming removed 1 base at V and 1 base at J, with 7 bases between. Germline loops: CDR1 LNHDA, CDR2 SQIVND (reference sequence). This CDR3 is 14 amino acids long. CDR3 in DNA: TGTGCCAGTAGTATAGTGGGCGGGAACACTGAAGCTTTCTTT. Translating it yields CASSIVGGNTEAFF.

The chain is built from TRBV15 and TRBJ1-2; unclear D gene. The CDR3 is made up of 15 amino acids. The V and J ends lost 4 bases and 4 bases respectively, with 16 bases between them. The germline V gene encodes CDR1 LNHNV and CDR2 YYDKDF (reference sequence). CDR3 region: CATSTNNGQSYGYTF. The CDR3 coding sequence is TGTGCCACCAGCACAAACAATGGCCAGTCCTATGGCTACACCTTC.

The chain links TRBV27 to TRBJ2-1; 13 bases are a match to TRBD2. Germline V gene data show CDR1 as MNHEY and CDR2 as SMNVEV (reference sequence). V gave up 5 bases and J gave up 6 bases; unmatched junction bases: 7. This CDR3 region has 16 residues. The DNA of the CDR3 is TGTGCCAGCAGTCTCTTACTAGCGGGAGGGGGCAATGAGCAGTTCTTC. It yields the protein CASSLLLAGGGNEQFF.

The V and J genes are TRBV10-1 and TRBJ2-7; tentative D call: TRBD2 (6 bases). The CDR3 runs to 14 residues. Germline V gives CDR1 WNHNN, CDR2 SYGVQD (reference sequence). Trimming took 3 bases from V and 5 from J, leaving 14 bases between them. CDR3 residues: CASSEQGTAHEQYF. The CDR3 DNA is TGCGCCAGCAGTGAACAAGGGACTGCCCACGAGCAGTACTTC.

The rearrangement joins TRBV7-3 to TRBJ2-2, with 7 bases that match TRBD2. The CDR3 has 14 amino acids. CDR1 and CDR2 (germline): SGHTA, FQGTGA. J gave up 4 bases and V 4 bases, and 3 bases lay outside the gene matches. CDR3 residues: CASSYGRTTGELFF. The CDR3 nucleotides read TGTGCCAGCAGCTACGGGAGGACCACCGGGGAGCTGTTTTTT.

The J gene is TRBJ2-7, the V gene TRBV6-1; 13 bases map to TRBD2. J lost 2 bases, V lost 3 bases, and 4 bases had no gene match. The V gene's germline CDR1 is MNHNS and CDR2 SASEGT. The length of the CDR3 is 16 residues. The CDR3 spells CASSDLGLAGTYEQYF. The CDR3 region has the DNA TGTGCCAGCAGTGACTTGGGACTAGCGGGGACCTACGAGCAGTACTTC.

V usage is TRBV14 and J usage is TRBJ2-1, with a tentative D call TRBD1 (5 bases). V shed 7 bases and J shed 0 bases, with 10 bases lying between them. This CDR3 is built from 14 residues. CDR1 SGHDN and CDR2 FVKESK come from the germline V gene. CDR3 coding DNA: TGTGCCAGCAAGGGGCTTGGCTCCTACAATGAGCAGTTCTTC. Its protein product is CASKGLGSYNEQFF.

The chain carries TRBV19 and TRBJ1-5; no clear D gene. Germline CDR1 LNHDA, CDR2 SQIVND (reference sequence). Trimming took off 1 base at V and 3 bases at J, with 10 bases between the two ends. The CDR3 length is 15 residues. Here the CDR3 reads CASSIVLGYNQPQHF. The CDR3 bases are TGTGCCAGTAGTATAGTACTGGGCTACAATCAGCCCCAGCATTTT.

This clone has only one observation. The V call is TRBV7-2, the J call TRBJ1-2; 9 nucleotides align to TRBD1. The CDR3 is 16 residues long. J lost 7 bases, V lost 3 bases, and 12 bases had no gene match. The V gene's germline CDR1 is SGHTA and CDR2 FQGNSA. The CDR3 region is CASSLRTGTGSAGYTF. The CDR3 DNA follows: TGTGCCAGCAGCTTGCGTACCGGGACAGGGTCCGCTGGCTACACCTTC.

The rearrangement links TRBV19 to TRBJ1-2; D remains ambiguous. With 5 bases removed from V and 4 bases from J, the gap between germline ends came to 8 bases. This CDR3 has 12 residues. From germline, CDR1 is LNHDA and CDR2 SQIVND (reference sequence). CDR3 in DNA: TGTGCCAGTAGTGGAGGGATCTATGGCTACACCTTC. Residues: CASSGGIYGYTF.

The J gene is TRBJ2-2, the V gene TRBV5-1; 7 bases are a match to TRBD1. Losses at the gene ends were 5 bases for V and 4 bases for J; bases not matched to a gene: 8. The germline V gene encodes CDR1 SGHRS and CDR2 YFSETQ. The CDR3 sequence is 15 residues long. The CDR3 protein is CASRHEGGLTGELFF. The CDR3 nucleotides read TGCGCCAGCAGGCACGAAGGGGGCCTCACCGGGGAGCTGTTTTTT. Based on the CDR3 plus reference TRBV5-1 and TRBJ2-2, the full variable domain is KAGVTQTPRYLIKTRGQQVTLSCSPISGHRSVSWYQQTPGQGLQFLFEYFSETQRNKGNFPGRFSGRQFSNSRSEMNVSTLELGDSALYLCASRHEGGLTGELFFGEGSRLTVL.

The rearrangement joins TRBV7-9 to TRBJ2-2; D is possibly TRBD2 (6 bases). This CDR3 contains 14 residues. Between the trimmed V and J ends, which lost 5 bases and 1 base, there was a span of 8 bases. The V gene's germline CDR1 is SEHNR and CDR2 FQNEAQ (reference sequence). The CDR3, as DNA: TGTGCCAGCAGCCGGCGGGAGAACACCGGGGAGCTGTTTTTT. Its protein product is CASSRRENTGELFF. Filled out from reference TRBV7-9 and TRBJ2-2, the complete variable domain reads DTGVSQNPRHKITKRGQNVTFRCDPISEHNRLYWYRQTLGQGPEFLTYFQNEAQLEKSRLLSDRFSAERPKGSFSTLEIQRTEQGDSAMYLCASSRRENTGELFFGEGSRLTVL.

The chain employs TRBV2 and TRBJ1-2; D may be TRBD1 (5 bases). CDR3 size: 10 residues. V lost 6 bases to trimming and J lost 13 bases, with 12 bases between them. Per germline, CDR1 SNHLY and CDR2 FYNNEI. CDR3 sequence: CASRGEGPTF. CDR3 coding DNA: TGTGCCAGCAGGGGGGAGGGGCCCACCTTC.

This rearrangement joins TRBV27 to TRBJ2-3; D is ambiguous. Germline CDR1 and CDR2: MNHEY and SMNVEV (reference sequence). The CDR3 runs 14 residues. The germline V and J ends were trimmed by 5 bases and 1 base, with 10 bases remaining between them. The CDR3 here is CASSDTPRTDTQYF. The CDR3 DNA reads TGTGCCAGCAGTGACACCCCCCGCACAGATACGCAGTATTTT.

The chain couples TRBV28 to TRBJ1-2; 9 bases are shared with TRBD1. Germline CDR1 and CDR2: MDHEN and SYDVKM. This CDR3 has 17 residues. Trimming removed 3 bases from V and 3 bases from J; junction bases left unmatched: 11. CDR3 sequence (DNA): TGTGCCAGCAGTTTTGTAACAGGGGGCGCCTACTACTATGGCTACACCTTC. It translates to CASSFVTGGAYYYGYTF.

This clone was detected only once. The gene calls are TRBV19 and TRBJ2-6; D unresolved. The CDR3 contains 17 residues. Trimming removed 7 bases at V and 4 bases at J, with 20 bases between. Looked up from germline, CDR1 is LNHDA and CDR2 is SQIVND (reference sequence). As DNA, the CDR3 is TGTGCCAGTACTAGAAACAACTGGGTGGAAGGGGCCAACGTCCTGACTTTC. Its protein is CASTRNNWVEGANVLTF.

This chain connects TRBV4-1 to TRBJ1-1; D perhaps matches TRBD1 (5 bases). This CDR3 comprises 15 residues. V lost 0 bases and J lost 1, with 9 bases in between. CDR1 and CDR2 from the germline V gene are MGHRA and YSYEKL. The CDR3 DNA reads as TGCGCCAGCAGCCAAGATGGGGCCGGGAACACTGAAGCTTTCTTT. It translates to CASSQDGAGNTEAFF.

The chain is built from TRBV10-3 and TRBJ1-2, with D unclear. Germline-derived CDR1 and CDR2 are ENHRY and SYGVKD. Trimming shortened V by 0 bases and J by 4 bases, and 9 bases separated the two germline ends. This CDR3 is 14 amino acids long. The CDR3 is CAISESNLIYGYTF. Here the CDR3 DNA reads TGTGCCATCAGTGAGTCGAATCTAATCTATGGCTACACCTTC.

The chain employs TRBV29-1 and TRBJ2-7; a possible D gene is TRBD2 (5 bases). With 4 bases removed from V and 1 base from J, the gap between germline ends came to 14 bases. CDR1 and CDR2 (germline): SQVTM, ANQGSEA. The length of the CDR3 is 14 residues. For the CDR3, the DNA is TGCAGCGTTGTCCCTAGCCTCCAGTCCTACGAGCAGTACTTC. Encoded protein: CSVVPSLQSYEQYF.

V and J are TRBV5-1 and TRBJ1-1; 7 bases map to TRBD1. V dropped 4 bases and J dropped 4; count of bases not matched to a gene: 13. Per the germline V gene, CDR1 is SGHRS and CDR2 is YFSETQ. The CDR3 consists of 16 residues. This CDR3 reads CASSEALQGQGTEAFF. The CDR3 DNA sequence: TGCGCCAGCAGCGAGGCCTTACAGGGGCAAGGCACTGAAGCTTTCTTT.

The chain couples TRBV6-5 to TRBJ1-1; D may be TRBD1 (5 bases). V lost 4 bases and J 0 bases, leaving 12 bases between the germline ends. The CDR3 covers 15 residues. Germline V gene sequence: CDR1 MNHEY, CDR2 SVGAGI. This CDR3 is CASSLGGTLNTEAFF. Written as DNA, the CDR3 is TGTGCCAGCAGTTTGGGGGGGACCCTGAACACTGAAGCTTTCTTT.

CDR3 sequence reads: CASSDYRGDEQYF. DNA for the CDR3: TGCGCCAGCAGTGATTACAGGGGAGACGAGCAGTACTTC. The chain links TRBV10-1 to TRBJ2-7; 7 bases agree with TRBD1. The CDR3 consists of 13 residues. The ends lost 3 bases at V and 5 bases at J; junction bases unmatched: 4. Germline lookup yields CDR1 WNHNN and CDR2 SYGVQD (reference sequence).